The next 3 T cell receptor beta chains were all read from a single sample in a study of identical twins. TCRdb re-called the 5' RACE reads with MiXCR, one entry per CDR3 protein. The table includes 450,000 or so distinct CDR3 sequences, around 14% detected once. This sample also belongs to another study, concerning yellow fever vaccine responses in identical twins.

The sample consisted of CD4+ T cells sorted from blood. These receptors were taken from a woman aged 18-30 years in good health.

The table lists this clonotype with a few counts. The genes are TRBV5-6 and TRBJ1-6; D is uncertain. The CDR3 runs to 14 residues. V was trimmed by 2 bases and J by 9 bases, leaving 12 bases between them. From germline, CDR1 is SGHDT and CDR2 YYEEEE. DNA for the CDR3: TGTGCCAGCAGCTTTTCCCAGGCAAGTTCACCCCTCCACTTT. Translating gives CASSFSQASSPLHF.

This clonotype was counted only a few times. V and J are TRBV10-3 and TRBJ2-7; D not resolved. Germline V gene data show CDR1 as ENHRY and CDR2 as SYGVKD. The CDR3 spans 17 residues. V was shortened by 2 bases and J by 5 bases, with 22 bases between the two germline ends. CDR3 region: CAISEVGTEIVFDEQYF. In DNA form, the CDR3 reads TGTGCCATCAGTGAGGTGGGTACGGAAATTGTCTTCGACGAGCAGTACTTC.

This clonotype was found a few times. This chain's CDR3 is CASSVEVGRAYEQYF. The CDR3 DNA reads as TGTGCCAGCAGCGTAGAAGTGGGTCGGGCCTACGAGCAGTACTTC. The chain is built from TRBV9 and TRBJ2-7; D is undetermined. The CDR3 is 15 residues long. The V gene's germline CDR1 is SGDLS and CDR2 YYNGEE. Trimming removed 0 bases at V and 2 bases at J, with 12 bases between.